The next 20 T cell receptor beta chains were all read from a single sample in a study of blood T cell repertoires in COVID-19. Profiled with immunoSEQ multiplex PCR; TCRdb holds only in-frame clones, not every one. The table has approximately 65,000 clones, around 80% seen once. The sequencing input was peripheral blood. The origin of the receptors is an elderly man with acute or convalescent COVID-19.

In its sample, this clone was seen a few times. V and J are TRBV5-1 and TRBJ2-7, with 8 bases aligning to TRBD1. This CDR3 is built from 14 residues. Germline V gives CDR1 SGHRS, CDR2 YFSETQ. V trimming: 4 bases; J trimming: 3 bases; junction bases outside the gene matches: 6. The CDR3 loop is CASSTQGAGYEQYF. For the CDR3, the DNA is TGCGCCAGCAGCACCCAGGGGGCAGGCTACGAGCAGTACTTC.

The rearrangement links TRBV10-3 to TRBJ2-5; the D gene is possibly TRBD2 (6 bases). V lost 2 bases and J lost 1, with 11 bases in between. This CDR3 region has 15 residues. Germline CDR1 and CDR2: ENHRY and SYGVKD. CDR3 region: CAISETGTLQETQYF. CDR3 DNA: TGTGCCATCAGTGAGACTGGGACTCTCCAAGAGACCCAGTACTTC.

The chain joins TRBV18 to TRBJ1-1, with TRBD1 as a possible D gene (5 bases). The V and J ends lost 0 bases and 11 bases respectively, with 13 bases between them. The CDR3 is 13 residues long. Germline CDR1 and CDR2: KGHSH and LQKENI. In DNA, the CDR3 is TGTGCCAGCTCACCACCTCTCCCAGGGCGGGCTTTCTTT. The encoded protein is CASSPPLPGRAFF.

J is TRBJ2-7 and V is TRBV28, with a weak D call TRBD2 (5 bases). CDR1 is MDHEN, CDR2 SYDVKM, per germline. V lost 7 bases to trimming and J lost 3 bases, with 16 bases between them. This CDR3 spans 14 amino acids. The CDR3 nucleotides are TGTGCCAGCACCACGGGCCGGGATCTCTACGAGCAGTACTTC. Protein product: CASTTGRDLYEQYF.

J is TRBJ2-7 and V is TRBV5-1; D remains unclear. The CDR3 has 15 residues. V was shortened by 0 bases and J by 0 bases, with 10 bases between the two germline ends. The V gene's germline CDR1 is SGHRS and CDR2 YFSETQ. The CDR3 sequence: CASSLDSVTSYEQYF. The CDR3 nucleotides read TGCGCCAGCAGCTTGGATTCGGTTACCTCCTACGAGCAGTACTTC.

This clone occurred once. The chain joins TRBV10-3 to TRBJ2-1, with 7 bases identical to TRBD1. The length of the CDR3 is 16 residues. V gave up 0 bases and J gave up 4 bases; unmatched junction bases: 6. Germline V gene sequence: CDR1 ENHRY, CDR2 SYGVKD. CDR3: CAISESVTGLYNEQFF. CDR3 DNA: TGTGCCATCAGTGAGTCGGTGACAGGGTTATACAATGAGCAGTTCTTC.

In DNA, the CDR3 is TGTGCCTGGAGGGGTCCGGGAGAGACCCAGTACTTC. Translating it yields CAWRGPGETQYF. The chain has TRBV30 and TRBJ2-5, with no clear D. The CDR3 is 12 residues long. From germline, CDR1 is GTSNPN and CDR2 SVGIG (reference sequence). The V end was cut by 3 bases, the J end by 4 bases, with 9 bases between.

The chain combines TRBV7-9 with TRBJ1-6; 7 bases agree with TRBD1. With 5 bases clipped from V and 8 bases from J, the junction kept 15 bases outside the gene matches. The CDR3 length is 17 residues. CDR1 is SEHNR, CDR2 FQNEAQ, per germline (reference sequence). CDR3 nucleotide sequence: TGTGCCAGCAGCGTATCAGGGGGACTAGGGCTAGATTCACCCCTCCACTTT. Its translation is CASSVSGGLGLDSPLHF. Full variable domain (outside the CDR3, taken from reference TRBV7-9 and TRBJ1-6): DTGVSQNPRHKITKRGQNVTFRCDPISEHNRLYWYRQTLGQGPEFLTYFQNEAQLEKSRLLSDRFSAERPKGSFSTLEIQRTEQGDSAMYLCASSVSGGLGLDSPLHFGNGTRLTVT.

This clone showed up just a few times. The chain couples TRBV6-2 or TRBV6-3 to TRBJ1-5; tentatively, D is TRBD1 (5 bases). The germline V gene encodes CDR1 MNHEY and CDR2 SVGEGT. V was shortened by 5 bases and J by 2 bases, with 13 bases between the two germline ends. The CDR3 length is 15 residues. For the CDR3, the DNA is TGTGCCAGCAGTGTCAGGGATGCTGGCAATCAGCCCCAGCATTTT. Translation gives CASSVRDAGNQPQHF.

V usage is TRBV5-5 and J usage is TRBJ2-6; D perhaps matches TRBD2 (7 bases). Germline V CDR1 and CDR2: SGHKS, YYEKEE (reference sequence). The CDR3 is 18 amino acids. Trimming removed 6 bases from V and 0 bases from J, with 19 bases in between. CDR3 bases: TGTGCCAGCAACCCAGGGGCTAGCGGATACTCTGGGGCCAACGTCCTGACTTTC. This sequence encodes CASNPGASGYSGANVLTF.

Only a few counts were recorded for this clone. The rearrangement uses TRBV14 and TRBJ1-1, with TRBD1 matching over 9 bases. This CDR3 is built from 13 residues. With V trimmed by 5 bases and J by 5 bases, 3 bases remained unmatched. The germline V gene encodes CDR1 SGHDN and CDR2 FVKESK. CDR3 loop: CASSYRGQTEAFF. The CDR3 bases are TGTGCCAGCAGCTACAGGGGGCAAACTGAAGCTTTCTTT.

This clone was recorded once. The CDR3 coding sequence is TGTGCCAGCAGTTCAGGACTAGAAGGGGGTGAGCAGTTCTTC. Its protein product is CASSSGLEGGEQFF. The genes are TRBV2 and TRBJ2-1; weak D call: TRBD2 (7 bases). Trimming stripped 5 bases from V and 9 bases from J, with 17 bases between. The CDR3 extends over 14 amino acids. Looked up from germline, CDR1 is SNHLY and CDR2 is FYNNEI. Full variable domain (rest looked up from reference TRBV2 and TRBJ2-1): EPEVTQTPSHQVTQMGQEVILRCVPISNHLYFYWYRQILGQKVEFLVSFYNNEISEKSEIFDDQFSVERPDGSNFTLKIRSTKLEDSAMYFCASSSGLEGGEQFFGPGTRLTVL.

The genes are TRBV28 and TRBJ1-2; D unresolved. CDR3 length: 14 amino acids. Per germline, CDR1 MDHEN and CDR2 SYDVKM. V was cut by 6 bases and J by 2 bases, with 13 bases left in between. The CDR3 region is CASRVGSRNYGYTF. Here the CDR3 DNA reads TGTGCCAGCAGAGTGGGCAGCCGGAACTATGGCTACACCTTC.

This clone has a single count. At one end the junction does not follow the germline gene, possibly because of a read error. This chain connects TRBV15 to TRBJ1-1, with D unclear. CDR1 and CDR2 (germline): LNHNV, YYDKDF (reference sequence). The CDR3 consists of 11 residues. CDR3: CATSRVDQFVF. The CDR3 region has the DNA TGTGCCACCAGCAGAGTCGATCAGTTCGTCTTT.

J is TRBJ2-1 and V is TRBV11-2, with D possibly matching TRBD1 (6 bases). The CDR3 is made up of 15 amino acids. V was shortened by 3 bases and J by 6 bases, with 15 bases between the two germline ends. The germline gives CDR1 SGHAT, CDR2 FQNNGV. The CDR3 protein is CASSFQGSTSNEQFF. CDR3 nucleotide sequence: TGTGCCAGCAGCTTCCAGGGGAGTACCTCCAATGAGCAGTTCTTC.

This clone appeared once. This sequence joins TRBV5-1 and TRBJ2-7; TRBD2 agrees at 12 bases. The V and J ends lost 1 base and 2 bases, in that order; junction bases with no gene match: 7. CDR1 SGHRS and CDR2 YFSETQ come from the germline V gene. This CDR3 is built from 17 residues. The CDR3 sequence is CASSLTSGRPGAYEQYF. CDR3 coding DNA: TGCGCCAGCAGCTTGACTAGCGGGAGGCCTGGAGCCTACGAGCAGTACTTC.

The CDR3 DNA reads TGTGCCAGCTCACCAGGGGGGTTACGGGAGACCCAGTACTTC. Protein: CASSPGGLRETQYF. The rearrangement uses TRBV18 and TRBJ2-5; D possibly corresponds to TRBD2 (6 bases). Germline V gene sequence: CDR1 KGHSH, CDR2 LQKENI. The CDR3 contains 14 residues. Trimming took 2 bases from V and 5 from J, leaving 12 bases between them.

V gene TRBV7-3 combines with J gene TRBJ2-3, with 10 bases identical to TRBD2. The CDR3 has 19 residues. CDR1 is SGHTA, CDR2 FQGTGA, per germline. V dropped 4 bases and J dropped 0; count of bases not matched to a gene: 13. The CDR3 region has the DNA TGTGCCAGCAGCTCTCGTACCGGGACTAGCGCAACGAGCACAGATACGCAGTATTTT. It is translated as CASSSRTGTSATSTDTQYF.

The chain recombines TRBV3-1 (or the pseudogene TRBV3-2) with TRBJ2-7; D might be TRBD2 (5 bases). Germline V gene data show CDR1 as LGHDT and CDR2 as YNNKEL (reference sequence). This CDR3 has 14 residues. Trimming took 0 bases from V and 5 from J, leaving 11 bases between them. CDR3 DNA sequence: TGTGCCAGCAGCCAAGACCGGGGTTTCGACGAGCAGTACTTC. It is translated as CASSQDRGFDEQYF.

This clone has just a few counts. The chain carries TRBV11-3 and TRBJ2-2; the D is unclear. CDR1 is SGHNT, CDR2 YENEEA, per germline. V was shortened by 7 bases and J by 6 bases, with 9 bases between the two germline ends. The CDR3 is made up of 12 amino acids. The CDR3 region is CASTLDAGELFF. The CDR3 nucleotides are TGTGCCAGCACCCTAGACGCCGGGGAGCTGTTTTTT.